The present TCR beta chain was sequenced within a study of blood T cell repertoires in COVID-19 (TCRdb year 2020). As for the study more broadly: Samples from collaborators originated in the United States, Italy and Spain and spanned both the acute and convalescent phases of COVID-19. The prospective study material was composed of cDNA or gDNA derived from T cells, B-cell-depleted T cells, or PBMCs. Subjects who had been exposed to COVID-19, were actively infected with it, or had recovered from it provided the deeply sampled blood TCRbeta repertoires that made up the dataset. The sample metadata nearly always contained a de-identified subject ID, COVID-19 status, age in years and sex. Samples were obtained from the ongoing ImmuneRACE study (first 160 participants) and from 1,000 to 1,500 subjects provided by 6 global collaborators. The repertoires were released in a freely available public database intended as a resource for research on the immune response to SARS-CoV-2. Where HLA class I and class II types were available, the types were taken from metadata supplied by the sample provider, not from assay-based typing. Broader findings and caveats from the paper: How much clinical and demographic metadata was included differed by source and by participant, and the metadata was provided uncurated.

A distance of 24 bases separates the germline ends of V and J, which lose 3 bases and 3 bases respectively. The CDR3 covers 18 residues, taking in both the cysteine and the phenylalanine. Only CDR3 DNA remains: 54 bases, in frame from the first base. CDR1 SGHDN and CDR2 FVKESK were looked up in the germline V gene. Whole blood was collected in K2EDTA tubes by collaborating institutions according to the institutions' own protocols. For TCRbeta analysis, collaborator samples were shipped as frozen whole blood, as isolated PBMCs, or as DNA extracted from either sample type. TCRbeta CDR3 regions were amplified from genomic DNA by means of the immunoSEQ Assay, a bias-controlled multiplex PCR. The original pipeline was this. The number of nucleated cells in each sample was estimated by amplification of reference gene primers within the assay. Sequence reads were collapsed and filtered to measure the absolute abundance of every unique TCRbeta CDR3 rearrangement. For each sample, productive Simpson clonality was calculated by taking the square root of Simpson's diversity index across productive rearrangements. TCRdb holds this immuneACCESS table with in-frame rearrangements only. Some clones are missing; in checked studies, unresolved V genes explain under half, and the rest has no known cause. D and trimming come from the DNA, and the V and J calls and clone size come from that table. Here the sample has 200,000 or so clones; 70% to 85% occur a single time. The top ten clonotypes cover about 6.9% of the sample.

A word on this clone: This clone's antigen is unknown. Base quality data are lacking; no much larger clone is found one base away.

The clonotype was recovered from a human donor with acute or convalescent COVID-19. The donor label of this sample is uncertain. The sample taken for sequencing was peripheral blood. The chain links TRBV14 with TRBJ2-7, with TRBD2 as a weak D call on 5 bases. The encoded CDR3 is CASSHPRVGQRSVYEQYF. The DNA reads TGTGCCAGCAGCCATCCTCGAGTGGGTCAGCGGTCCGTCTACGAGCAGTACTTC.